Sequencing of this T cell receptor beta chain was carried out in a study of blood T cell repertoires in COVID-19 (dated by TCRdb to 2018 to 2021). About the investigation overall: The collaborator samples originated in the United States, Italy and Spain and spanned the acute and convalescent phases of COVID-19. The prospective study material was composed of cDNA or gDNA derived from T cells, B-cell-depleted T cells, or PBMCs. Deeply sampled blood TCRbeta repertoires from subjects exposed to, actively infected with, or recovered from COVID-19 were included in the dataset. The repertoires were made available in a free public database intended to serve as a resource for research on the immune response to SARS-CoV-2. The samples were drawn from two sources: the first 160 participants of the ongoing ImmuneRACE study, and 950 to 1,500 subjects contributed by 6 global collaborators. Sample metadata almost always included a de-identified subject ID, COVID-19 status, age in years and sex. Where available, HLA class I and class II types were taken from metadata supplied by the sample provider and were not determined by assay-based typing. Here is what the overall study found, with its caveats: How much clinical and demographic metadata was included differed by source and by participant, and the metadata was provided uncurated.

As concerns this clone: Its antigen specificity is not known. It has no much larger one-base neighbor in the sample; base qualities were not kept.

The CDR3 spans 13 residues, from the cysteine through the phenylalanine. Only the CDR3 portion is preserved as DNA: 39 bases, with reading frame beginning at the first base. CDR1 and CDR2 are drawn from the germline V gene (reference sequence): SGHNT, YYREEE. Trimming removed 4 bases from V and 1 base from J, leaving 9 bases between the germline ends. TCRbeta CDR3 regions were amplified from genomic DNA by means of the immunoSEQ Assay, a bias-controlled multiplex PCR. Concerning the study's data processing: The number of nucleated cells in each sample was estimated from the amplification of reference gene primers within the assay. To quantify the absolute abundance of each unique TCRbeta CDR3 rearrangement, sequence reads were collapsed and filtered. For each sample, productive Simpson clonality was calculated as the square root of Simpson's diversity index over productive rearrangements. TCRdb retrieved this table from immuneACCESS and kept in-frame rearrangements only. Not all clones are present; in checked studies, unresolved V genes account for under half, and no reason is known for the remainder. The V and J calls and clone size were taken over from that table, and D and trimming were inferred from the DNA. The sample table records some 150,000 clones; 81% of these occur just once. The top ten clones comprise 8.4% of the sample.

Whole blood was collected in K2EDTA tubes by collaborating institutions according to the institutions' own protocols. For TCRbeta analysis, collaborators shipped samples in one of three forms: frozen whole blood, isolated PBMCs, or DNA extracted from either of those sample types. The origin of this receptor is a woman in her sixties or seventies with active or convalescent COVID-19. The sequenced sample consisted of peripheral blood. Recombination connected TRBV5-4 to TRBJ2-7; no D segment can be confidently identified. The DNA is TGTGCCAGCAGCGGTTACAAGTCCTACGAGCAGTACTTC. It translates to CASSGYKSYEQYF.